The following is a TCR beta chain sequence with its context. Sequencing used immunoSEQ multiplex PCR; TCRdb keeps in-frame clones, though not all of them. The sample has fewer than 400,000 clones, 70% to 90% seen once; the top ten hold about 3%. The sample comes from a study of blood T cell repertoires in COVID-19. The clonotype was recovered from a human donor in a cohort sampled during active COVID-19. The sequencing input was peripheral blood.

CDR3 sequence reads: CASGVRDRGGETQYF. The CDR3 coding sequence is TGTGCCAGTGGGGTCCGGGACAGGGGTGGAGAGACCCAGTACTTC. V usage is TRBV19 and J usage is TRBJ2-5, with 10 bases fitting TRBD1. The V gene end was trimmed by 8 bases and the J gene end by 4 bases; junction bases not matched to a gene: 10. The CDR3 extends over 15 amino acids. Per the germline V gene, CDR1 is LNHDA and CDR2 is SQIVND (reference sequence).